What follows are 30 T cell receptor beta chains derived from one specimen sequenced in a study of OX40 agonist ivuxolimab in advanced cancers. Profiling relied on immunoSEQ multiplex PCR, and the TCRdb table lists in-frame clones only, not all of them. Among about 89,000 clones, more than 70% were seen once, and the ten largest hold 0.25% to 0.3%. This material consisted of CD4+ or CD8+ T cells sorted from blood, taken in a trial of the OX40 agonist ivuxolimab. These receptors were collected from an adult with an advanced solid tumor such as melanoma, head and neck, liver or kidney cancer.

The rearrangement uses TRBV5-8 and TRBJ2-7; weak D call: TRBD2 (6 bases). Germline V gene data show CDR1 as SGHTS and CDR2 as YDEGEE. The V gene lost 4 bases and the J gene lost 6 bases, with 14 bases spanning the gap. This CDR3 is 13 amino acids long. The CDR3, as DNA: TGTGCCAGCAGCCAGAACCTGGGGGGCGAGCAGTACTTC. Translated: CASSQNLGGEQYF.

Only one count was recorded for this clone. The CDR3 nucleotides are TGCGCCAGCAGAGGGACAGCCACTTATGGCTACACCTTC. Translated: CASRGTATYGYTF. The chain links TRBV4-1 to TRBJ1-2; 7 bases line up with TRBD1. J gave up 5 bases and V 6 bases, and 6 bases lay outside the gene matches. The CDR3 totals 13 residues. CDR1 and CDR2 (germline): MGHRA, YSYEKL.

The rearrangement links TRBV7-6 to TRBJ2-2; D gene ambiguous. This CDR3 comprises 14 residues. The germline V gene has CDR1 SGHVS and CDR2 FNYEAQ. V was trimmed by 3 bases and J by 4 bases, leaving 9 bases between them. CDR3 sequence: CASSLSLSTGELFF. CDR3 sequence (DNA): TGTGCCAGCAGCTTGAGCCTTAGCACCGGGGAGCTGTTTTTT.

The chain links TRBV4-1 to TRBJ2-4; either TRBD1 or TRBD2 may fit D (5 bases each). The V and J ends lost 0 bases and 11 bases respectively, with 14 bases between them. Germline loops: CDR1 MGHRA, CDR2 YSYEKL. The CDR3 spans 14 residues. The CDR3 region has the DNA TGCGCCAGCAGCCAAGATCTGGGGCGGGTTTTTCAGTACTTC. It yields the protein CASSQDLGRVFQYF.

The rearrangement uses TRBV19 and TRBJ2-5; D perhaps matches TRBD2 (5 bases). CDR1 is LNHDA, CDR2 SQIVND, per germline (reference sequence). CDR3 size: 14 residues. V was shortened by 3 bases and J by 1 base, with 9 bases between the two germline ends. The CDR3 nucleotides are TGTGCCAGTAGTATGGGTCTAGCCCAAGAGACCCAGTACTTC. Its translation: CASSMGLAQETQYF.

This CDR3 reads CASMDGALAKNIQYF. CDR3 DNA sequence: TGTGCCAGTATGGACGGGGCATTAGCCAAAAACATTCAGTACTTC. The J gene is TRBJ2-4, the V gene TRBV19; D is possibly TRBD1 or TRBD2 (5 bases each). V gave up 7 bases and J gave up 0 bases, with 13 bases separating them. This CDR3 has 15 amino acids. Germline V gene sequence: CDR1 LNHDA, CDR2 SQIVND (reference sequence).

The chain joins TRBV19 to TRBJ1-1, with TRBD1 as a possible D gene (6 bases). V was cut by 4 bases and J by 1 base, with 13 bases left in between. CDR1 and CDR2 (germline): LNHDA, SQIVND (reference sequence). The CDR3 is made up of 15 amino acids. CDR3 nucleotide sequence: TGTGCCAGTAGTAAACCGTGGGGGGCGAACACTGAAGCTTTCTTT. Its protein is CASSKPWGANTEAFF.

The CDR3 DNA sequence: TGTGCCAGCAACCGGGACAGAAGCAACACCGGGGAGCTGTTTTTT. This gives the protein CASNRDRSNTGELFF. The chain links TRBV2 to TRBJ2-2, with 7 bases aligning to TRBD1. V shed 7 bases and J 2 bases; nucleotides not matched to a gene: 7. Per germline, CDR1 SNHLY and CDR2 FYNNEI. This CDR3 spans 15 amino acids. The full variable domain, completed using reference TRBV2 and TRBJ2-2, is EPEVTQTPSHQVTQMGQEVILRCVPISNHLYFYWYRQILGQKVEFLVSFYNNEISEKSEIFDDQFSVERPDGSNFTLKIRSTKLEDSAMYFCASNRDRSNTGELFFGEGSRLTVL.

This sequence joins TRBV25-1 and TRBJ1-1; D remains ambiguous. V was cut by 7 bases and J by 1 base, with 10 bases left in between. Per the germline V gene, CDR1 is MGHDK and CDR2 is SYGVNS. This CDR3 has 13 residues. The CDR3 loop reads CASIGLANTEAFF. The CDR3 region has the DNA TGTGCCAGCATTGGGCTTGCGAACACTGAAGCTTTCTTT. Using reference TRBV25-1 and TRBJ1-1 for the parts outside the CDR3, the full variable domain is EADIYQTPRYLVIGTGKKITLECSQTMGHDKMYWYQQDPGMELHLIHYSYGVNSTEKGDLSSESTVSRIRTEHFPLTLESARPSHTSQYLCASIGLANTEAFFGQGTRLTVV.

The chain employs TRBV9 and TRBJ2-1; 9 bases align to TRBD2. There are 16 residues in the CDR3. The V gene end was trimmed by 4 bases and the J gene end by 5 bases; junction bases not matched to a gene: 10. CDR1 and CDR2 from the germline V gene are SGDLS and YYNGEE. In DNA form, the CDR3 reads TGTGCCAGCAGCCGGTACGTCGCGGGGGGGAACAATGAGCAGTTCTTC. This gives the protein CASSRYVAGGNNEQFF.

V gene TRBV5-4 combines with J gene TRBJ2-5; D could derive from TRBD1 or TRBD2 (6 bases each). The J call is in doubt because the DNA end fits TRBJ2-7 better. CDR3 length: 13 residues. Germline CDR1 reads SGHNT; CDR2 reads YYREEE (reference sequence). In DNA form, the CDR3 reads TGTGCCACCCAGACGAAGGGGGGCTACGAGCAGTACTTC. Its protein is CATQTKGGYEQYF.

The chain employs TRBV19 and TRBJ1-1, with D uncertain. Germline V gives CDR1 LNHDA, CDR2 SQIVND (reference sequence). Trimming took 2 bases from V and 1 from J, leaving 8 bases between them. CDR3 length equals 14 residues. The CDR3 region is CASSINTWNTEAFF. The CDR3 DNA follows: TGTGCCAGTAGTATAAACACTTGGAACACTGAAGCTTTCTTT.

The genes are TRBV15 and TRBJ1-5; D remains unclear. In germline, CDR1 is LNHNV, CDR2 YYDKDF (reference sequence). V lost 0 bases and J 3 bases, leaving 9 bases between the germline ends. This CDR3 region has 15 residues. CDR3 in amino acids: CATSREPEPNQPQHF. DNA for the CDR3: TGTGCCACCAGCAGAGAACCTGAACCCAATCAGCCCCAGCATTTT.

V and J are TRBV7-2 and TRBJ1-2; D is unresolved. CDR1 and CDR2 (germline): SGHTA, FQGNSA. CDR3 length: 16 amino acids. Trimming shortened V by 6 bases and J by 0 bases, and 17 bases separated the two germline ends. The CDR3 DNA follows: TGTGCCAGCAGGGCCCCCCTGAGGCCAGCTAACTATGGCTACACCTTC. Its translation is CASRAPLRPANYGYTF.

The rearrangement joins TRBV7-9 to TRBJ1-1; D not certain. V lost 0 bases and J lost 1, with 6 bases in between. Germline V gives CDR1 SEHNR, CDR2 FQNEAQ (reference sequence). This CDR3 has 14 amino acids. CDR3: CASSLATANTEAFF. CDR3 DNA: TGTGCCAGCAGCTTAGCGACCGCGAACACTGAAGCTTTCTTT.

The chain has TRBV5-6 and TRBJ1-4; the D gene is possibly TRBD1 (6 bases). V lost 4 bases, J lost 0 bases, and 16 bases lay in between. The CDR3 runs 17 residues. The germline CDR1 and CDR2 sequences are SGHDT and YYEEEE. The CDR3 DNA is TGTGCCAGCAGCCCTGGAGGGGGAACTGCAACTAATGAAAAACTGTTTTTT. Translated, it gives CASSPGGGTATNEKLFF.

The chain carries TRBV5-1 and TRBJ2-7; 13 positions match TRBD2. Germline V gives CDR1 SGHRS, CDR2 YFSETQ. The CDR3 totals 15 residues. The V and J ends lost 3 bases and 4 bases, in that order; junction bases with no gene match: 4. The CDR3, as DNA: TGCGCCAGCAGCTGGGGACTAGCGGGGATTTACGAGCAGTACTTC. Its translation: CASSWGLAGIYEQYF.

V gene TRBV6-5 combines with J gene TRBJ2-2; a weak D match, TRBD2 (6 bases). V was pared by 6 bases and J by 4 bases, with 12 bases between. CDR1 MNHEY and CDR2 SVGAGI come from the germline V gene. This CDR3 has 14 residues. The CDR3 bases are TGTGCCAGCAGCTCGGGGAGGAGCACCGGGGAGCTGTTTTTT. Its translation is CASSSGRSTGELFF.

This clone was detected only once. CDR3 sequence (DNA): TGTGCCAGTAGTATAGCCATGGGGGGCACCCTCGAGCAGTACTTC. Its protein is CASSIAMGGTLEQYF. The chain joins TRBV19 to TRBJ2-7; D could derive from TRBD1 or TRBD2 (6 bases each). V lost 1 base and J lost 6, with 16 bases in between. In germline, CDR1 is LNHDA, CDR2 SQIVND (reference sequence). CDR3 size: 15 residues.

This chain links TRBV7-2 with TRBJ2-1; TRBD2 matches at 8 bases. The J segment lost 9 bases and the V segment lost 8 bases, leaving 6 bases of the junction unmatched. Germline V gives CDR1 SGHTA, CDR2 FQGNSA. The CDR3 runs 12 residues. CDR3 bases: TGTGCCAGCGCTTACGGGGGGGGTGAGCAGTTCTTC. Translation: CASAYGGGEQFF.

The chain employs TRBV5-8 and TRBJ1-5; 8 nucleotides align to TRBD1. Trimming cost V 4 bases and J 0 bases; bases outside gene matches: 9. This CDR3 is 17 amino acids long. CDR1 is SGHTS, CDR2 YDEGEE, per germline. The CDR3 reads CASSNPDRGYSNQPQHF. CDR3 bases: TGTGCCAGCAGCAATCCCGACAGGGGTTATAGCAATCAGCCCCAGCATTTT.

This rearrangement joins TRBV7-9 to TRBJ2-1, with TRBD2 matching 10 bases. This CDR3 has 17 residues. The trim removed 5 bases at V and 9 bases at J, leaving 16 bases unmatched. Germline V gene data show CDR1 as SEHNR and CDR2 as FQNEAQ (reference sequence). This CDR3 is CASSIDSGGLFFGEQFF. CDR3 DNA: TGTGCCAGCAGCATAGATAGCGGGGGGCTGTTCTTCGGTGAGCAGTTCTTC.

This sequence joins TRBV7-2 and TRBJ1-2; 7 bases agree with TRBD1. This CDR3 is 16 amino acids long. Trimming took 5 bases from V and 1 from J; bases not matched to a gene: 10. Germline V lookup: CDR1 SGHTA, CDR2 FQGNSA. The CDR3 bases are TGTGCCAGCAGCCAAGGACCCCGGGACAGTAACTATGGCTACACCTTC. Residues: CASSQGPRDSNYGYTF.

The chain uses TRBV2 and TRBJ2-3, with D perhaps being TRBD1 or TRBD2 (5 bases each). V shed 0 bases and J shed 4 bases, with 17 bases lying between them. Germline lookup yields CDR1 SNHLY and CDR2 FYNNEI. This CDR3 is 17 amino acids long. The chain's CDR3 is CASSEASWGKKADTQYF. CDR3 bases: TGTGCCAGCAGTGAAGCCTCGTGGGGGAAGAAGGCAGATACGCAGTATTTT.

The chain combines TRBV18 with TRBJ1-2; tentatively, D is TRBD1 (6 bases). Deletions cut 3 bases from V and 4 bases from J, with 15 bases between. The CDR3 has 15 amino acids. Germline V CDR1 and CDR2: KGHSH, LQKENI. The CDR3 sequence: CASSPLGGAGYGYTF. The CDR3 region has the DNA TGTGCCAGCTCACCCTTGGGGGGGGCCGGCTATGGCTACACCTTC.

The V call is TRBV2, the J call TRBJ2-4, with 12 bases matching TRBD2. The CDR3 extends over 15 amino acids. Germline CDR1 reads SNHLY; CDR2 reads FYNNEI. The V segment lost 6 bases and the J segment 6 bases; nucleotides outside the gene matches: 6. CDR3 sequence reads: CASRTSGGPGNIQYF. The CDR3 DNA sequence: TGTGCCAGCAGAACTAGCGGGGGGCCCGGAAACATTCAGTACTTC.

V is TRBV7-2 and J is TRBJ2-2; 7 nucleotides align to TRBD2. The CDR3 runs to 17 residues. Germline V lookup: CDR1 SGHTA, CDR2 FQGNSA. The V and J ends lost 3 bases and 2 bases, in that order; junction bases with no gene match: 9. The CDR3 is CASSFRGLAVNTGELFF. The CDR3 DNA follows: TGTGCCAGCAGCTTCCGAGGGCTAGCGGTAAACACCGGGGAGCTGTTTTTT.

The V call is TRBV2, the J call TRBJ2-7; D gene ambiguous. The length of the CDR3 is 14 residues. With 9 bases removed from V and 0 bases from J, the gap between germline ends came to 15 bases. Germline V gene lookup returns CDR1 SNHLY and CDR2 FYNNEI. CDR3 nucleotide sequence: TGTGCCAGAGAAGGTGGGCCAAACTCCTACGAGCAGTACTTC. Translation gives CAREGGPNSYEQYF.

The V gene is TRBV5-1, the J gene TRBJ2-7, with a possible D match to TRBD2 (5 bases). The ends were cut back, 3 bases at V and 2 bases at J, with 15 bases in the middle. CDR1 is SGHRS and CDR2 is YFSETQ in the germline V gene. This CDR3 is 15 amino acids long. CDR3 region: CASSSGGQETYEQYF. The DNA for the CDR3 is TGCGCCAGCAGCTCCGGAGGCCAAGAAACCTACGAGCAGTACTTC.

The rearrangement uses TRBV2 and TRBJ1-2; D might be TRBD1 (5 bases). Germline assignment: CDR1 SNHLY and CDR2 FYNNEI. Trimming shortened V by 4 bases and J by 8 bases, and 11 bases separated the two germline ends. The length of the CDR3 is 12 residues. CDR3 coding DNA: TGTGCCAGCAGTGTGGGAGAGGGGGGCTACACCTTC. The encoded protein is CASSVGEGGYTF.